These 22 T cell receptor beta chains were all obtained from the same sample, sequenced in a study of T cell responses to AZD1222 COVID-19 vaccine. Repertoires were generated with immunoSEQ multiplex PCR, while TCRdb's copy carries only in-frame clones and drops some. The sample lists about 160,000 clones; about 90% were seen once. Sequenced here: peripheral blood, sampled on day 0 of AZD1222 vaccination. These receptor sequences come from an adult in good health.

This sequence joins TRBV4-1 and TRBJ1-4; no firm D call. This CDR3 contains 14 residues. V lost 2 bases and J lost 7, with 11 bases in between. CDR1 is MGHRA, CDR2 YSYEKL, per germline. The CDR3 loop is CASSQSGVTEKLFF. The CDR3, as DNA: TGCGCCAGCAGCCAAAGCGGGGTTACTGAAAAACTGTTTTTT.

The chain uses TRBV4-1 and TRBJ1-1; 7 positions match TRBD1. There are 13 residues in the CDR3. Germline CDR1 and CDR2: MGHRA and YSYEKL. The V segment lost 6 bases and the J segment 2 bases; nucleotides outside the gene matches: 3. CDR3: CASSGTVNTEAFF. The DNA of the CDR3 is TGCGCCAGCAGTGGGACAGTTAACACTGAAGCTTTCTTT.

The chain uses TRBV19 and TRBJ2-5; the D is unclear. The length of the CDR3 is 13 residues. Germline lookup yields CDR1 LNHDA and CDR2 SQIVND (reference sequence). V shed 4 bases and J shed 4 bases, with 10 bases lying between them. The CDR3 is CASSKNPSETQYF. In nucleotides, the CDR3 is TGTGCCAGTAGTAAAAACCCTTCAGAGACCCAGTACTTC.

The chain recombines TRBV28 with TRBJ1-4; D not resolved. Trimming took 2 bases from V and 11 from J, leaving 9 bases between them. The germline gives CDR1 MDHEN, CDR2 SYDVKM. There are 12 residues in the CDR3. In nucleotides, the CDR3 is TGTGCCAGCAGTTTAGGCGGAGACAAACTGTTTTTT. Translated, it gives CASSLGGDKLFF.

CDR3 sequence: CASSLAATGDLHYEQYF. As DNA, the CDR3 is TGTGCCAGCAGCCTTGCCGCGACAGGGGACCTCCACTACGAGCAGTACTTC. This sequence joins TRBV7-8 and TRBJ2-7; 8 bases are a match to TRBD1. The germline V gene has CDR1 SGHVS and CDR2 FQNEAQ. The CDR3 has 17 residues. J was trimmed by 3 bases and V by 5 bases; bases with no gene match: 15.

The rearrangement uses TRBV2 and TRBJ2-7; 8 bases match TRBD1. J gave up 2 bases and V 3 bases, and 3 bases lay outside the gene matches. The germline gives CDR1 SNHLY, CDR2 FYNNEI. This CDR3 is built from 14 residues. This CDR3 is CASSEDRVTYEQYF. The CDR3 DNA reads as TGTGCCAGCAGTGAGGACAGGGTAACCTACGAGCAGTACTTC.

A note on this clone: Other DNA sequences in this specimen translate into the identical CDR3. The rearrangement joins TRBV5-1 to TRBJ1-1; D gene unclear. Trimming cost V 0 bases and J 1 base, with 4 bases left between them. The germline gives CDR1 SGHRS, CDR2 YFSETQ. The CDR3 loop spans 13 amino acids. CDR3 nucleotide sequence: TGCGCCAGCAGCTTGGCCCCGAACACTGAAGCTTTCTTT. Amino acids: CASSLAPNTEAFF.

This sequence joins TRBV4-2 and TRBJ2-3; 11 bases are shared with TRBD2. In germline, CDR1 is LGHNA, CDR2 YNFKEQ. V lost 3 bases, J lost 5 bases, and 19 bases stayed unmatched. The CDR3 covers 20 residues. CDR3 in amino acids: CASSQAPIFSGGASEDTQYF. The CDR3 nucleotides are TGTGCCAGCAGCCAGGCACCAATCTTTAGCGGGGGGGCCTCAGAAGATACGCAGTATTTT.

The chain is built from TRBV4-3 and TRBJ2-1; 9 nucleotides match TRBD1. Germline V gene lookup returns CDR1 LGHNA and CDR2 YSLEER. After removal of 4 bases from V and 6 bases from J, the junction contained 7 bases not matched to a gene. CDR3 length: 15 amino acids. DNA of the CDR3: TGCGCCAGCAGCCGGGACAGGGCCTCTATCAATGAGCAGTTCTTC. Translating gives CASSRDRASINEQFF.

V is TRBV7-2 and J is TRBJ2-5; D is unclear. In germline, CDR1 is SGHTA, CDR2 FQGNSA. Trimming left V 1 base short and J 4 bases short, with 4 bases between. The CDR3 is 12 residues long. The CDR3 loop is CASSLVAETQYF. CDR3 nucleotides: TGTGCCAGCAGCTTAGTCGCAGAGACCCAGTACTTC.

The chain carries TRBV7-2 and TRBJ1-2; maybe TRBD1 (5 bases). The V end was cut by 1 base, the J end by 2 bases, with 5 bases between. Germline values: CDR1 SGHTA, CDR2 FQGNSA. The CDR3 is 13 residues long. The chain's CDR3 is CASSLGGNYGYTF. DNA for the CDR3: TGTGCCAGCAGCTTAGGGGGGAACTATGGCTACACCTTC.

V is TRBV30 and J is TRBJ2-3; the match to TRBD2 covers 9 bases. Per germline, CDR1 GTSNPN and CDR2 SVGIG (reference sequence). The junction had 5 bases not matched to a gene; V was cut back by 8 bases and J by 2 bases. The CDR3 extends over 13 amino acids. CDR3 sequence: CAATSGSTDTQYF. The CDR3 DNA reads as TGTGCCGCTACTAGCGGGTCCACAGATACGCAGTATTTT.

The V gene is TRBV4-3, the J gene TRBJ1-1; D is undetermined. V was pared by 4 bases and J by 4 bases, with 10 bases between. Per germline, CDR1 LGHNA and CDR2 YSLEER. The CDR3 has 13 residues. For the CDR3, the DNA is TGCGCCAGCAGCCCCTATATTACCACTGAAGCTTTCTTT. This translates into CASSPYITTEAFF.

This sequence joins TRBV7-2 and TRBJ1-1, with TRBD1 matching 8 bases. Germline-derived CDR1 and CDR2 are SGHTA and FQGNSA. Germline trimming cut 2 bases from V and 6 bases from J; bases unmatched to any gene: 2. The CDR3 extends over 13 amino acids. CDR3 coding DNA: TGTGCCAGCAGCTTAAGGACAGGGTCTGAAGCTTTCTTT. Protein: CASSLRTGSEAFF.

The chain has TRBV4-3 and TRBJ2-7; 9 bases line up with TRBD1. Trimming took 4 bases from V and 5 from J; bases not matched to a gene: 12. The V gene's germline CDR1 is LGHNA and CDR2 YSLEER. The CDR3 runs to 16 residues. CDR3 amino acids: CASSLTGGTGTHEQYF. For the CDR3, the DNA is TGCGCCAGCAGCCTCACAGGGGGGACAGGGACCCACGAGCAGTACTTC.

The chain has TRBV10-3 and TRBJ2-6; unclear D gene. Germline V gene sequence: CDR1 ENHRY, CDR2 SYGVKD. The CDR3 extends over 16 amino acids. Trimming pared 8 bases from V and 2 bases from J, leaving 16 bases between. CDR3 in amino acids: CAIGASSLPGANVLTF. The CDR3 DNA reads TGTGCCATCGGAGCGAGTTCCCTTCCTGGGGCCAACGTCCTGACTTTC.

This chain links TRBV5-4 with TRBJ2-7, with TRBD1 matching 7 bases. With 0 bases clipped from V and 2 bases from J, the junction kept 5 bases outside the gene matches. Per the germline V gene, CDR1 is SGHNT and CDR2 is YYREEE (reference sequence). The CDR3 runs to 15 residues. The CDR3 spells CASSLAQGETYEQYF. In nucleotides, the CDR3 is TGTGCCAGCAGCTTGGCCCAGGGGGAAACCTACGAGCAGTACTTC.

The genes are TRBV5-4 and TRBJ2-2; either TRBD1 or TRBD2 may supply D (5 bases each). Germline lookup yields CDR1 SGHNT and CDR2 YYREEE (reference sequence). This CDR3 is built from 15 residues. V lost 2 bases to trimming and J lost 2 bases, with 10 bases between them. The chain's CDR3 is CASSFSGGNTGELFF. CDR3 nucleotides: TGTGCCAGCAGCTTTAGTGGGGGAAACACCGGGGAGCTGTTTTTT.

Here the CDR3 DNA reads TGTGCCAGTAGTGACCCCGGGAGGGGAACTATAAATGAGCAGTTCTTC. It codes for CASSDPGRGTINEQFF. The J gene is TRBJ2-1, the V gene TRBV19; 8 bases match TRBD2. Germline assignment: CDR1 LNHDA and CDR2 SQIVND (reference sequence). The CDR3 totals 16 residues. J lost 7 bases, V lost 5 bases, and 13 bases had no gene match.

This clone was found once. V usage is TRBV28 and J usage is TRBJ2-7, with 10 bases identical to TRBD2. Losses at the gene ends were 5 bases for V and 5 bases for J; bases not matched to a gene: 6. Germline V gene lookup returns CDR1 MDHEN and CDR2 SYDVKM. This CDR3 spans 14 amino acids. The CDR3 nucleotides are TGTGCCAGCAGTGAGACGGGACTAGCGAACGAGCAGTACTTC. It yields the protein CASSETGLANEQYF.

A note on this clone: Because the CDR3's place on the DNA is in doubt, the DNA is left out and the CDR3 is given as listed by TCRdb. The V gene is TRBV6-5, the J gene TRBJ1-1. The length of the CDR3 is 14 amino acids, counting both ends. Germline values: CDR1 MNHEY, CDR2 SVGAGI. The chain's CDR3 is CASSYFGPNTEAFF.

V gene TRBV18 combines with J gene TRBJ2-4; 7 nucleotides agree with TRBD1. The CDR3 is 17 amino acids. J was trimmed by 5 bases and V by 0 bases; bases with no gene match: 10. From germline, CDR1 is KGHSH and CDR2 LQKENI. For the CDR3, the DNA is TGTGCCAGCTCACCACCGATGGTAGGGGGCCGGGAAAACATTCAGTACTTC. As protein: CASSPPMVGGRENIQYF.